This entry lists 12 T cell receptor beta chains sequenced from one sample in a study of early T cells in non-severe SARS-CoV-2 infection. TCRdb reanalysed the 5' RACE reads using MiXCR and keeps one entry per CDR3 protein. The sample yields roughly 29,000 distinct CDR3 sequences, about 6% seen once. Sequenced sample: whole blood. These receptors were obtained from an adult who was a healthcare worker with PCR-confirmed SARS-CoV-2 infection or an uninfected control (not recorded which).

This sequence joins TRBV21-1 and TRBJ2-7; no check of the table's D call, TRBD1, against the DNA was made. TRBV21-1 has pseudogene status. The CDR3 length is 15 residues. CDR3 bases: TGTGCCAGCACCAACCGTGGGACACAGTCCTACGAGCAGTACTTC. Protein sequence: CASTNRGTQSYEQYF.

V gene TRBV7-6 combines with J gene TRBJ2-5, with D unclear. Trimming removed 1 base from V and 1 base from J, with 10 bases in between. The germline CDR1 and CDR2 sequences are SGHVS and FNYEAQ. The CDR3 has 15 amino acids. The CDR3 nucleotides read TGTGCCAGCAGCTTAGTCGGGTTACCCCAAGAGACCCAGTACTTC. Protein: CASSLVGLPQETQYF.

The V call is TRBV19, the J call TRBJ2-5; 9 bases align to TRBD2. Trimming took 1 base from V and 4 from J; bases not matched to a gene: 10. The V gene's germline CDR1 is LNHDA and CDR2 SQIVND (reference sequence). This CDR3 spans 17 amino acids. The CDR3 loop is CASSIVGVAGERETQYF. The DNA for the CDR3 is TGTGCCAGTAGTATAGTCGGAGTAGCGGGAGAAAGAGAGACCCAGTACTTC.

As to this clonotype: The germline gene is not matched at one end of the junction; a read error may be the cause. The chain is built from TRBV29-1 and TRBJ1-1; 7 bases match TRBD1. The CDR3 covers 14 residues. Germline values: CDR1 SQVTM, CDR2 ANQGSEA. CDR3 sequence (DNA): TGCAGCGTTTCCCCCGGGACAGTGAACACCGAAGCTTTCTTT. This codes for CSVSPGTVNTEAFF. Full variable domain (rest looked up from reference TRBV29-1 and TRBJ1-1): SAVISQKPSRDICQRGTSLTIQCQVDSQVTMMFWYRQQPGQSLTLIATANQGSEATYESGFVIDKFPISRPNLTFSTLTVSNMSPEDSSIYLCSVSPGTVNTEAFFGQGTRLTVV.

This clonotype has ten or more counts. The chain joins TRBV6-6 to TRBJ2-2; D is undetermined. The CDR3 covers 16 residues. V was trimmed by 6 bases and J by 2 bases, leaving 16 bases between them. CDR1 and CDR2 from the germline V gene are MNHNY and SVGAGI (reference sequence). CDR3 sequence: CASSVVRKRNTGELFF. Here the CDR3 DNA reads TGTGCCAGCAGCGTAGTCAGGAAGCGAAACACCGGGGAGCTGTTTTTT.

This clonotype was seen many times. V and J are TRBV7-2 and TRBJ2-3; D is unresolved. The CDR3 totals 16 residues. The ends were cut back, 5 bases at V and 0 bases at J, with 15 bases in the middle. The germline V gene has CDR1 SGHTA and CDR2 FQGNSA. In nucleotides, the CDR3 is TGTGCCAGCAGCGGCCTGACTCGTGGTAGCACAGATACGCAGTATTTT. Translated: CASSGLTRGSTDTQYF.

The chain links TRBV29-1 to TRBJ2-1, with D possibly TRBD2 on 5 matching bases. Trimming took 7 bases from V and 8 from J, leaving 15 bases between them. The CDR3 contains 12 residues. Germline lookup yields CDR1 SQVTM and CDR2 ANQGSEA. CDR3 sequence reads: CSAHPGVHEQFF. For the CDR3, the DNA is TGCAGCGCCCATCCCGGGGTGCATGAGCAGTTCTTC.

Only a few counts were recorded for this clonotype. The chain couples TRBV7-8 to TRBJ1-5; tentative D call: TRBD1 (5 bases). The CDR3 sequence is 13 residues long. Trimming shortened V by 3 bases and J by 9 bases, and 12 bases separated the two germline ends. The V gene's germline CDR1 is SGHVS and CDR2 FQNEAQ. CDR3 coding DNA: TGTGCCAGCAGCTTCCGGGGGGAGCGGCCCCAGCATTTT. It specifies CASSFRGERPQHF.

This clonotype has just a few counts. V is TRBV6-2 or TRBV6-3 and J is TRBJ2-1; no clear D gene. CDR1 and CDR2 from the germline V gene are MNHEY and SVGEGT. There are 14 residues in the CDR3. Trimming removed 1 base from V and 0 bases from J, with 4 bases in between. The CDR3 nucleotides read TGTGCCAGCAGTTACTTAAGCTCCTACAATGAGCAGTTCTTC. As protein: CASSYLSSYNEQFF.

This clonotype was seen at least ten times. Here the CDR3 reads CSASIEGYGYTF. The CDR3 coding sequence is TGCAGTGCTTCAATCGAGGGTTATGGCTACACCTTC. The chain couples TRBV20-1 to TRBJ1-2; the D is unclear. Germline-derived CDR1 and CDR2 are DFQATT and SNEGSKA (reference sequence). This CDR3 contains 12 residues. The V gene lost 5 bases and the J gene lost 5 bases, with 12 bases spanning the gap.

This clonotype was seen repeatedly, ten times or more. The CDR3 region has the DNA TGTGCCAGCAGCTTAGCAGCCAGCGGGAAAAACGAGCAGTACTTC. Its translation: CASSLAASGKNEQYF. The chain joins TRBV7-9 to TRBJ2-7; TRBD2 matches 7 bases. With V trimmed by 0 bases and J by 5 bases, 7 bases remained unmatched. This CDR3 comprises 15 residues. Germline lookup yields CDR1 SEHNR and CDR2 FQNEAQ (reference sequence).

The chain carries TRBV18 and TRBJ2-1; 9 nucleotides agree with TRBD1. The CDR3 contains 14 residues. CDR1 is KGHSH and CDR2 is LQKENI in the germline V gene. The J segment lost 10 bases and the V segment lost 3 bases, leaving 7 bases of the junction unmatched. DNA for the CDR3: TGTGCCAGCTCACCGAGACAGGGGGATTGGGAGCAGTTCTTC. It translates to CASSPRQGDWEQFF. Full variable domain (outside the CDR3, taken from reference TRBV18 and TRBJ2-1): NAGVMQNPRHLVRRRGQEARLRCSPMKGHSHVYWYRQLPEEGLKFMVYLQKENIIDESGMPKERFSAEFPKEGPSILRIQQVVRGDSAAYFCASSPRQGDWEQFFGPGTRLTVL.